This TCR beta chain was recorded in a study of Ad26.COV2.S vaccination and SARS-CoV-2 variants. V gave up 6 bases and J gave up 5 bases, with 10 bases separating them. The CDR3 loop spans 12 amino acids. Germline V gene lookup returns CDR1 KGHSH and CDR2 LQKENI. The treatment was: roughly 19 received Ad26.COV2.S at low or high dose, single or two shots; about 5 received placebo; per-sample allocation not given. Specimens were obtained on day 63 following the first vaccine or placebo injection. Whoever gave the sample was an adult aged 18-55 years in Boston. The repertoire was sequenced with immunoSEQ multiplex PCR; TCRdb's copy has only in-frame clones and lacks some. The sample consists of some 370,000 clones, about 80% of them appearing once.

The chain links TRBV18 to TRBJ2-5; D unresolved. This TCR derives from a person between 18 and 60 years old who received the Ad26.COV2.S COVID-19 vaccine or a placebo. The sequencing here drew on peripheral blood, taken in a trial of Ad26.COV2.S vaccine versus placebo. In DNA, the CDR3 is TGTGCCAGCTCGCAGGTTGGGGAGACCCAGTACTTC. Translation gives CASSQVGETQYF.